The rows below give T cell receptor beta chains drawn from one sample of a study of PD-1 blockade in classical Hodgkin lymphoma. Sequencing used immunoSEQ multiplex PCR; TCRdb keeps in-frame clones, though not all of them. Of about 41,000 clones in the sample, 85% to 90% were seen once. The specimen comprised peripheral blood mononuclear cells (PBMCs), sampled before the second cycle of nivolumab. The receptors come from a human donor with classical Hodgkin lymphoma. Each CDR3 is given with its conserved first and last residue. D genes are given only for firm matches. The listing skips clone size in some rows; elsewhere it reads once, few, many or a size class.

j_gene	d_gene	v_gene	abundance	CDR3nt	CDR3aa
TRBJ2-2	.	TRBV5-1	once	TGCGCCAGCAGCTTGAGGGCAGGGGCCGGGGAGCTGTTTTTT	CASSLRAGAGELFF
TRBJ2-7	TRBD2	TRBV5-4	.	TGTGCCAGCAGCTTGGGACTAGCGGACTACGAGCAGTACTTC	CASSLGLADYEQYF
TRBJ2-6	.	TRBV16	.	TGTGCCAGCAGCGCTCCGGGGGTCGTTAACAAAAGTCGGGCCAACGTCCTGACTTTC	CASSAPGVVNKSRANVLTF
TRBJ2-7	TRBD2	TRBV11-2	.	TGTGCCAGCAGCTTAGAACTAGCGGACGAGCAGTACTTC	CASSLELADEQYF
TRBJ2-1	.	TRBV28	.	TGTGCCAGCAGTACGGCTAATGAGCAGTTCTTC	CASSTANEQFF
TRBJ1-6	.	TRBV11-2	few	TGTGCCAGCAGCTTAAATAATTCACCCCTCCACTTT	CASSLNNSPLHF
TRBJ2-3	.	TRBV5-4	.	TGTGCCAGCAGCTTCGGTAGCGGAGCAGATACGCAGTATTTT	CASSFGSGADTQYF
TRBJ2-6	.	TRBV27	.	TGTGCCAGCAGGGCGGGGACCGCCATCTCTGGGGCCAACGTCCTGACTTTC	CASRAGTAISGANVLTF
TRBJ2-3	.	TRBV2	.	TGTGCCAGCACCCGCACAGATACGCAGTATTTT	CASTRTDTQYF
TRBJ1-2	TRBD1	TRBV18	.	TGTGCCAGCTCATTCGGGACAGGGGGCGCAGGGAACTATGGCTACACCTTC	CASSFGTGGAGNYGYTF
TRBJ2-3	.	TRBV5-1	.	TGCGCCAGCAGCTTTAGCACAGATACGCAGTATTTT	CASSFSTDTQYF
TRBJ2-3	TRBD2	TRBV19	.	TGTGCCAGTAGTAAAGGGGGACTAGCGGGAAGCACAGATACGCAGTATTTT	CASSKGGLAGSTDTQYF
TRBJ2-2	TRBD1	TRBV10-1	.	TGCGCCAGCAGTGAACTCCGACAGGGGGACCTCGGGGAGCTGTTTTTT	CASSELRQGDLGELFF
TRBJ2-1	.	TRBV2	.	TGTGCCAGCAGTGGCAGGCCGTCCCTGGAGGAGCAGTTCTTC	CASSGRPSLEEQFF
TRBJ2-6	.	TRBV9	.	TGTGCCAGCAGCGTAGAAGGGATTGGGGCCAACGTCCTGACTTTC	CASSVEGIGANVLTF
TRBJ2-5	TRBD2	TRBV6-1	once	TGTGCCAGCAGTGAAGGGGTTAGCGGGGGGTTGGCGGAGACCCAGTACTTC	CASSEGVSGGLAETQYF
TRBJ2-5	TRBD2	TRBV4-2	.	TGTGCCAGCAGCCAAGTTAGACTAGCGGGGGGGGGAGAGACCCAGTACTTC	CASSQVRLAGGGETQYF
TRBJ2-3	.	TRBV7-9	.	TGTGCCAGCAGCTTATACGATCCCACAGATACGCAGTATTTT	CASSLYDPTDTQYF
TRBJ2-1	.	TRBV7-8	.	TGTGCCAGCAGCTTAGCGGGACAACGACACAATGAGCAGTTCTTC	CASSLAGQRHNEQFF
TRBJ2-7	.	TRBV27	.	TGTGCCAGCAGTCCCCCATCGGGCTCCAAGTACTTC	CASSPPSGSKYF
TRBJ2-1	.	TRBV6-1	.	TGTGCCAGCAGTGAGGGCGGCGTATGGCAGTTCTTC	CASSEGGVWQFF
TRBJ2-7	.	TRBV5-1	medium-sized	TGCGCCAGCAGCTTGGAGGGGGGAAATAGGGAGCAGTACTTC	CASSLEGGNREQYF
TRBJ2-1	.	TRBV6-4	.	TGTGCCAGCAGTGACTCTCCTAGCGAGTATCAGTTCTTC	CASSDSPSEYQFF
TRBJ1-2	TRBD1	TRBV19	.	TGTGCCAGTAGTCGGGACAGGGGGCCCGGAGGCTATGGCTACACCTTC	CASSRDRGPGGYGYTF
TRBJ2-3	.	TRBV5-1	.	TGCGCCAGCAGCCGGCAGGTTCTCGGCGAGTCCACAGATACGCAGTATTTT	CASSRQVLGESTDTQYF
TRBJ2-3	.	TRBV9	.	TGTGCCAGCAGCGTAGGGACAGTCGGAGATACGCAGTATTTT	CASSVGTVGDTQYF
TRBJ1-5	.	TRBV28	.	TGTGCCAGCAGTCCGTCCCTTTCGGGGGAGAATCAGCCCCAGCATTTT	CASSPSLSGENQPQHF
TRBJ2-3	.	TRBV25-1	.	TGTGCCAGCAGTGGCCAGGACAACACAGATACGCAGTATTTT	CASSGQDNTDTQYF
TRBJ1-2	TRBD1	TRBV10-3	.	TGTGCCATCAGTGCCCGGGACAGCCATGGCTACACCTTC	CAISARDSHGYTF
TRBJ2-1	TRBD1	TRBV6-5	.	TGTGCCAGCAGCAAGACAGGGGGGTCCTACAATGAGCAGTTCTTC	CASSKTGGSYNEQFF
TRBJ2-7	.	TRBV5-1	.	TGCGCCAGCAGCTTTCGGTTGGGCACCGACGAGCAGTACTTC	CASSFRLGTDEQYF
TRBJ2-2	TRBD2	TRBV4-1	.	TGCGCCAGCACCAGCACTAGCGGGTTTAACGGGGAGCTGTTTTTT	CASTSTSGFNGELFF
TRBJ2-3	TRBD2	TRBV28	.	TGTGCCAGCAGCATAGCGGGGGGCCCCGGTGGTGCAGATACGCAGTATTTT	CASSIAGGPGGADTQYF
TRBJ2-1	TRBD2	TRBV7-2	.	TGTGCCAGCAGCTTAGATGGAGTCGGGGGGGCCTACTACAATGAGCAGTTCTTC	CASSLDGVGGAYYNEQFF